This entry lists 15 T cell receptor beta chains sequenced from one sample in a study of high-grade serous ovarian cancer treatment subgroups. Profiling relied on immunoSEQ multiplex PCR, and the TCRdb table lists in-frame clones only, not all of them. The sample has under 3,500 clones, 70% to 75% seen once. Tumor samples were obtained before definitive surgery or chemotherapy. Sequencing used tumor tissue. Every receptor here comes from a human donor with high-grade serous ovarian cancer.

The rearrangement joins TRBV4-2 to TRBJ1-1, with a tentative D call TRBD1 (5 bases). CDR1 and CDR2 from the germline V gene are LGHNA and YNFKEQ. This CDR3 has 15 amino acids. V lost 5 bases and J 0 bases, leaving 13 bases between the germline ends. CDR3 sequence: CASSGGVHMNTEAFF. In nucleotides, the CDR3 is TGTGCCAGCAGCGGGGGGGTCCACATGAACACTGAAGCTTTCTTT.

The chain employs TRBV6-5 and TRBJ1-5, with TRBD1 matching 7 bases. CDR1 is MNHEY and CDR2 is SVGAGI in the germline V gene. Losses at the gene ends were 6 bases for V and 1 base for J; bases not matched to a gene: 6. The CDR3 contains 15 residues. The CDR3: CASRYDRASNQPQHF. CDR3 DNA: TGTGCCAGCAGATATGACAGGGCGAGCAATCAGCCCCAGCATTTT.

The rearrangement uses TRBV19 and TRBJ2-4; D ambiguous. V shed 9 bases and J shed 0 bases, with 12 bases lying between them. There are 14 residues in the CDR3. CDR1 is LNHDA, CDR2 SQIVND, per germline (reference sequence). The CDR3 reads CASNTRIAKNIQYF. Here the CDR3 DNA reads TGTGCCAGCAACACCAGGATAGCCAAAAACATTCAGTACTTC.

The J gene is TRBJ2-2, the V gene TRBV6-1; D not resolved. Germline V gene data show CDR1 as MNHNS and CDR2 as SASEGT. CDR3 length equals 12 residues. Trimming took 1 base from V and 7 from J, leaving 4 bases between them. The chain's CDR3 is CASSEGGGELFF. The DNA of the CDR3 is TGTGCCAGCAGTGAAGGAGGCGGGGAGCTGTTTTTT.

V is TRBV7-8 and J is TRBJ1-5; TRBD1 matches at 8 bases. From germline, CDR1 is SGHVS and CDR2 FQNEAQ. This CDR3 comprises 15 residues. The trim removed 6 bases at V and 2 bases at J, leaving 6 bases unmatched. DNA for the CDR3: TGTGCCAGCAGTTCTGGACAGGGTGGCAATCAGCCCCAGCATTTT. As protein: CASSSGQGGNQPQHF. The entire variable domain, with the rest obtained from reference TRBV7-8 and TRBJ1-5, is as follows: GAGVSQSPRYKVAKRGQDVALRCDPISGHVSLFWYQQALGQGPEFLTYFQNEAQLDKSGLPSDRFFAERPEGSVSTLKIQRTQQEDSAVYLCASSSGQGGNQPQHFGDGTRLSIL.

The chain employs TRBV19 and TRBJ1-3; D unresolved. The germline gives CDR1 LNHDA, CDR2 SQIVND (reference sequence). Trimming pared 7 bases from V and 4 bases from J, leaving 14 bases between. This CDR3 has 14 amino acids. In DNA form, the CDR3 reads TGTGCCAGTAAGGAAAGGAGGGTCGGAAACACCATATATTTT. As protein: CASKERRVGNTIYF.

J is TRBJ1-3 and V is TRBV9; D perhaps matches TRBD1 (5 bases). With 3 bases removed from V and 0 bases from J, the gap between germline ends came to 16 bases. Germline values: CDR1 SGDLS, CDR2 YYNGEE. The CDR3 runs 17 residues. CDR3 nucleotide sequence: TGTGCCAGCAGCGCCAGACAGTTCGCGAGCTCTGGAAACACCATATATTTT. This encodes CASSARQFASSGNTIYF.

CDR3 amino acids: CASSLWGNTEAFF. The CDR3 coding sequence is TGTGCCAGCAGTTTATGGGGGAACACTGAAGCTTTCTTT. The chain recombines TRBV6-5 with TRBJ1-1, with D uncertain. Looked up from germline, CDR1 is MNHEY and CDR2 is SVGAGI. The CDR3 covers 13 residues. Trimming took 4 bases from V and 1 from J, leaving 7 bases between them.

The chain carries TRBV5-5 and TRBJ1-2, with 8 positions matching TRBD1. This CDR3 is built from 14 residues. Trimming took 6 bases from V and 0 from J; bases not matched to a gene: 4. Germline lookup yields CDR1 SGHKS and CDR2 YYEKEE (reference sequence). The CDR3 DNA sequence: TGTGCCAGCACCCTGGACAGGGCTAACTATGGCTACACCTTC. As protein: CASTLDRANYGYTF.

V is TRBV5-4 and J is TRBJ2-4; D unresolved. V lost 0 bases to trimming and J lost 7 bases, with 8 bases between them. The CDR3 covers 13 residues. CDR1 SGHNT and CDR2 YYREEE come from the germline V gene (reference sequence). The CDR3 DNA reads TGTGCCAGCAGCTTGGGGTCAACGAACATTCAGTACTTC. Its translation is CASSLGSTNIQYF.

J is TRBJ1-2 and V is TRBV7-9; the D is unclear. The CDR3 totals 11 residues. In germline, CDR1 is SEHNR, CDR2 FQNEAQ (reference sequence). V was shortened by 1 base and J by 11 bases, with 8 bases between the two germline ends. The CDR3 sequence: CASSLGSVYTF. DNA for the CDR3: TGTGCCAGCAGCTTAGGGTCCGTTTACACCTTC.

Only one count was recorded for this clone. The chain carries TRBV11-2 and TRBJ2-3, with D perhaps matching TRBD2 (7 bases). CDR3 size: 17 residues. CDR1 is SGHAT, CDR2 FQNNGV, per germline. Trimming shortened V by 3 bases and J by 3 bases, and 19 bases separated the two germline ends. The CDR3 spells CASSLVFGGAQTDTQYF. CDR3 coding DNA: TGTGCCAGCAGCTTGGTCTTTGGGGGGGCGCAGACAGATACGCAGTATTTT.

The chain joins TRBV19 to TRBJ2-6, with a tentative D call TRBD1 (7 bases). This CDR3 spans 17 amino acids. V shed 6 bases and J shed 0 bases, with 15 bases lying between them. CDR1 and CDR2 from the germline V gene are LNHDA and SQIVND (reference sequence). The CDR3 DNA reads TGTGCCAGTAGAACAGGACAGGACTACTCTGGGGCCAACGTCCTGACTTTC. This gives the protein CASRTGQDYSGANVLTF.

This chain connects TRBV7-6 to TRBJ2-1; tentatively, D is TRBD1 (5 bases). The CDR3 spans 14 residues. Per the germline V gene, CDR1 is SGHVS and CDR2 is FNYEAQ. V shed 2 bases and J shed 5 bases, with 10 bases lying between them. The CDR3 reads CASSLSDNNNEQFF. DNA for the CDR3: TGTGCCAGCAGCTTATCGGACAATAACAATGAGCAGTTCTTC.

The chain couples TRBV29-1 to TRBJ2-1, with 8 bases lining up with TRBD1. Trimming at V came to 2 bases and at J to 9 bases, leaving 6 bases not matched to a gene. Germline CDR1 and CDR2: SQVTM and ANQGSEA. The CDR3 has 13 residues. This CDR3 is CSVEYGTGGEQFF. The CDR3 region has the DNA TGCAGCGTTGAATATGGTACAGGGGGTGAGCAGTTCTTC.